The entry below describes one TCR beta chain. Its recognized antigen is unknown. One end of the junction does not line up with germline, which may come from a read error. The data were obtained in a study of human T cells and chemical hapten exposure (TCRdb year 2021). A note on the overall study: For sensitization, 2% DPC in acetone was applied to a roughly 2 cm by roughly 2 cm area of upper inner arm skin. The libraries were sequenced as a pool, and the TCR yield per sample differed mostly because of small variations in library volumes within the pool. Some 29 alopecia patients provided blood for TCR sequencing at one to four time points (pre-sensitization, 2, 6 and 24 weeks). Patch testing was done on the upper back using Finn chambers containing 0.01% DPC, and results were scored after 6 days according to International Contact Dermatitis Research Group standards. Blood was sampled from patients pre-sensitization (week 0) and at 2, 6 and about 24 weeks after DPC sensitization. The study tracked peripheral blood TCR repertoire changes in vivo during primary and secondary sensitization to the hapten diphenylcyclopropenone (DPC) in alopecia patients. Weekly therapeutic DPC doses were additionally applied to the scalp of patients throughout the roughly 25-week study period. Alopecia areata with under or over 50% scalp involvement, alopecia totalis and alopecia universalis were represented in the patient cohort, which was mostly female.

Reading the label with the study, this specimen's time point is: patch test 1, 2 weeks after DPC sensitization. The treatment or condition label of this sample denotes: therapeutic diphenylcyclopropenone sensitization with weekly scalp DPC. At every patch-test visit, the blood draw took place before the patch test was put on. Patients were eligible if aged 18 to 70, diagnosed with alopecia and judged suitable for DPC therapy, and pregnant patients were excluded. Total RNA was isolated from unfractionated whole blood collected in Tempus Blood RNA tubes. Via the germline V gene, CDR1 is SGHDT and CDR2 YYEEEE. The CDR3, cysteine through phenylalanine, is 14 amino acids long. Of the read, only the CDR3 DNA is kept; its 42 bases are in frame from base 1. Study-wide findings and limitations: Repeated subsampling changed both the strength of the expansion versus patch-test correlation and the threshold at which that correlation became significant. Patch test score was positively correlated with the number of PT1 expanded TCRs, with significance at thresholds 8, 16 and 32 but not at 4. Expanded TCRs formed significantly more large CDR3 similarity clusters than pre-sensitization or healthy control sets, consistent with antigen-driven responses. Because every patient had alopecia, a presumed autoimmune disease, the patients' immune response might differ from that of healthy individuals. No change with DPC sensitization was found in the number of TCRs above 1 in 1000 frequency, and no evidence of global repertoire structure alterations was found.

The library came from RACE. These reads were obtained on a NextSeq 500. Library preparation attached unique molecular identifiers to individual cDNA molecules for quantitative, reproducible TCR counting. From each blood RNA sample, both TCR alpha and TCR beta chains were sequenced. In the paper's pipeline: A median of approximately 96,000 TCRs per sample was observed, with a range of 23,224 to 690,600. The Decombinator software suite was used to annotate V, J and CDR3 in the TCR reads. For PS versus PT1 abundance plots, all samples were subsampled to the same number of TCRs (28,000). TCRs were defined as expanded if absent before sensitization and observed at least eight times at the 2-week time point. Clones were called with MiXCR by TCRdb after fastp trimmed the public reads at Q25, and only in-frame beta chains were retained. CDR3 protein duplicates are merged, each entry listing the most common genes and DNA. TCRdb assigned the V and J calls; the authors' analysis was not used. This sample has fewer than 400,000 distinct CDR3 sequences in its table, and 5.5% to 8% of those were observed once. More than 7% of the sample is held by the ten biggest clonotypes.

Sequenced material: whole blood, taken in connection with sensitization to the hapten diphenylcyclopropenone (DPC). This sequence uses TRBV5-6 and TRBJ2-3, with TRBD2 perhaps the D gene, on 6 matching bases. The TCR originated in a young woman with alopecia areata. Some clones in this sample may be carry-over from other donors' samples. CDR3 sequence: CASSRGTYTGTQYF. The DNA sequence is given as TGTGCCAGCAGCCGCGGGACCTACACAGGTACGCAGTATTTT. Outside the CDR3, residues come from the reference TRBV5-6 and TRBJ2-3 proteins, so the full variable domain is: DAGVTQSPTHLIKTRGQQVTLRCSPKSGHDTVSWYQQALGQGPQFIFQYYEEEERQRGNFPDRFSGHQFPNYSSELNVNALLLGDSALYLCASSRGTYTGTQYFGPGTRLTVL.